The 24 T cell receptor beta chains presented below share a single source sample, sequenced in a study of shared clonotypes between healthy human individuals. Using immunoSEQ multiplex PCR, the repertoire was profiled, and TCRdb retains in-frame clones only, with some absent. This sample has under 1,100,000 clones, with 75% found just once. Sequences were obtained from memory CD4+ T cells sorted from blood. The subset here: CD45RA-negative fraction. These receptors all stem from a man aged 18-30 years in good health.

The chain's CDR3 is CASSSDSVSTQYF. Here the CDR3 DNA reads TGTGCCAGCAGTTCGGACTCGGTCAGTACGCAGTATTTT. The V gene is TRBV7-2, the J gene TRBJ2-3, with a tentative D call TRBD2 (5 bases). V gave up 6 bases and J gave up 8 bases, with 15 bases separating them. CDR1 is SGHTA, CDR2 FQGNSA, per germline. This CDR3 is 13 amino acids long.

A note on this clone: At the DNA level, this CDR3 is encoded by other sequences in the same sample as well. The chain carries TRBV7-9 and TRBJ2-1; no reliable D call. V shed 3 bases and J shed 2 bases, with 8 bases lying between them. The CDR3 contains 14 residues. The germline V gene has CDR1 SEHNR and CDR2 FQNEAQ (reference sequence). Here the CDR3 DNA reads TGTGCCAGCAGCTTGAGTGGGACCTACAATGAGCAGTTCTTC. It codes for CASSLSGTYNEQFF.

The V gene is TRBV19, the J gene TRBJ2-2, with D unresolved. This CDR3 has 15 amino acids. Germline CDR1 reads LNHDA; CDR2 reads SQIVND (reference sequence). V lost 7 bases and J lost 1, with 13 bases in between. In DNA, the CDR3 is TGTGCCAGTAAGGAAAGGCAGCGGAACACCGGGGAGCTGTTTTTT. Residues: CASKERQRNTGELFF. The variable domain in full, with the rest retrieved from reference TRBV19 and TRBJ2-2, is DGGITQSPKYLFRKEGQNVTLSCEQNLNHDAMYWYRQDPGQGLRLIYYSQIVNDFQKGDIAEGYSVSREKKESFPLTVTSAQKNPTAFYLCASKERQRNTGELFFGEGSRLTVL.

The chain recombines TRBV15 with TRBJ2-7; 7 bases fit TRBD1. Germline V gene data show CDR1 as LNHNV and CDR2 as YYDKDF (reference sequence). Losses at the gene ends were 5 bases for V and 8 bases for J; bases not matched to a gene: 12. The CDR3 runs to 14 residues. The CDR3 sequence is CATSAQGDLAKQYF. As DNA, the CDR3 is TGTGCCACCAGCGCCCAGGGGGACCTCGCGAAGCAGTACTTC.

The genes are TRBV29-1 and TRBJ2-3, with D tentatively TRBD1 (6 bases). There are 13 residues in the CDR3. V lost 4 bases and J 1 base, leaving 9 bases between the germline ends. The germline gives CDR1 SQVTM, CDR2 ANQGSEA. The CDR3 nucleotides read TGCAGCGTTGGGAGACAGGGCACAGATACGCAGTATTTT. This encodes CSVGRQGTDTQYF.

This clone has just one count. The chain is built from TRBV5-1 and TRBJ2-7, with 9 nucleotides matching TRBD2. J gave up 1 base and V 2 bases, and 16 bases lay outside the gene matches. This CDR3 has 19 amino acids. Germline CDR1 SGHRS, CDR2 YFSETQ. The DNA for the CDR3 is TGCGCCAGCAGCTTAAGGGGAATTAGCGGGAGTTTCAGATCCTACGAGCAGTACTTC. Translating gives CASSLRGISGSFRSYEQYF.

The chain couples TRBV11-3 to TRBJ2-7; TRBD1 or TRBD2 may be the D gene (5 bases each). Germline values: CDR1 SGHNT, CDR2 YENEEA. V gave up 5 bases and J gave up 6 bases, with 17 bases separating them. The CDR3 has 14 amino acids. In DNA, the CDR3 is TGTGCCAGCAGCCAGGGCCCGGGAAGGGCCGAGCAGTACTTC. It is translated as CASSQGPGRAEQYF. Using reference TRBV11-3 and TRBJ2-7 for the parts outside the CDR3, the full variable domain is EAGVVQSPRYKIIEKKQPVAFWCNPISGHNTLYWYLQNLGQGPELLIRYENEEAVDDSQLPKDRFSAERLKGVDSTLKIQPAELGDSAVYLCASSQGPGRAEQYFGPGTRLTVT.

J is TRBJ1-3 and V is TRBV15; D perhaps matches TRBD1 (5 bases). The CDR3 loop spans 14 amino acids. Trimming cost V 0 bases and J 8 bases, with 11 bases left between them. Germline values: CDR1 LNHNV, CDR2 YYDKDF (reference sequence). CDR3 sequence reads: CATSRDYDSHTIYF. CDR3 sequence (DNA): TGTGCCACCAGCAGAGATTACGACAGTCACACCATATATTTT.

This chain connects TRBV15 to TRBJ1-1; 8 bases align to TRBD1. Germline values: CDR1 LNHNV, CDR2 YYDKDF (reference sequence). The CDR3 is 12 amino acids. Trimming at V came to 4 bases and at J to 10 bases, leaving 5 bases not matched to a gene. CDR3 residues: CATSNRGQVAFF. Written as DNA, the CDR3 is TGTGCCACCAGCAACAGGGGACAGGTAGCTTTCTTT.

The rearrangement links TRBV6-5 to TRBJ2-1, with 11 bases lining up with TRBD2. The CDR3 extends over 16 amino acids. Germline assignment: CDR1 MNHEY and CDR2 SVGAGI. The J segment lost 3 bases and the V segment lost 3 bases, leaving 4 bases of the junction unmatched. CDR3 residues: CASSYGLAGGYNEQFF. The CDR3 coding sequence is TGTGCCAGCAGTTATGGGCTAGCGGGGGGCTACAATGAGCAGTTCTTC.

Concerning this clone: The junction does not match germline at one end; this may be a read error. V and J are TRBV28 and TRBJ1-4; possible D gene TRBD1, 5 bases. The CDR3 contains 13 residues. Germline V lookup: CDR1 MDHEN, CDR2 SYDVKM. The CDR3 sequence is CASSWGSGEKLFF. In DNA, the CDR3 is TGTGCCAGCAGCTGGGGGTCCGGGGAAAAATTGTTTTTT.

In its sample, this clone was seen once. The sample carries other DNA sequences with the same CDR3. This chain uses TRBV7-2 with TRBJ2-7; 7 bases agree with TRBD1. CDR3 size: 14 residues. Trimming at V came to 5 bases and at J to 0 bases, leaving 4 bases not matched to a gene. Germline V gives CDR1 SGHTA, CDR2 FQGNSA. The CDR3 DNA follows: TGTGCCAGCAGCCGGGCAGGGGGCTCCTACGAGCAGTACTTC. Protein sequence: CASSRAGGSYEQYF.

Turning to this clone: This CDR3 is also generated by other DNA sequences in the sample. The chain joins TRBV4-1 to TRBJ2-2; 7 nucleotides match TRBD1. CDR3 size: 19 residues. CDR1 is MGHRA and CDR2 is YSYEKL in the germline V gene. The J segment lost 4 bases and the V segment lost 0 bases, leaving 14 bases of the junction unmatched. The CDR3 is CASSQDLGQTRRGTGELFF. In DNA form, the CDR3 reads TGCGCCAGCAGCCAAGATTTGGGACAGACACGACGGGGCACCGGGGAGCTGTTTTTT.

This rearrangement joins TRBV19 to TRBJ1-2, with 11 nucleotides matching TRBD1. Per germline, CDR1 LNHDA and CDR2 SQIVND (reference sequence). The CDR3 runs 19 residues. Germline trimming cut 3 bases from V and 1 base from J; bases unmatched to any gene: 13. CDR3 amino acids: CASSISPGQGVPFNYGYTF. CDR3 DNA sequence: TGTGCCAGTAGTATCAGTCCGGGACAGGGGGTCCCCTTTAACTATGGCTACACCTTC.

The CDR3 sequence: CASSFGRGLRVTYEQYF. Written as DNA, the CDR3 is TGTGCCAGCAGCTTCGGAAGGGGTTTAAGGGTTACCTACGAGCAGTACTTC. The V and J genes are TRBV7-8 and TRBJ2-7; maybe TRBD1 (5 bases). The CDR3 loop spans 17 amino acids. V was shortened by 3 bases and J by 2 bases, with 20 bases between the two germline ends. The germline V gene has CDR1 SGHVS and CDR2 FQNEAQ.

The CDR3: CASSLALPDTQYF. CDR3 DNA: TGTGCCAGCAGTTTGGCTCTCCCAGATACGCAGTATTTT. The chain joins TRBV27 to TRBJ2-3; no definite D call. Germline-derived CDR1 and CDR2 are MNHEY and SMNVEV (reference sequence). The V gene lost 3 bases and the J gene lost 4 bases, with 8 bases spanning the gap. There are 13 residues in the CDR3.

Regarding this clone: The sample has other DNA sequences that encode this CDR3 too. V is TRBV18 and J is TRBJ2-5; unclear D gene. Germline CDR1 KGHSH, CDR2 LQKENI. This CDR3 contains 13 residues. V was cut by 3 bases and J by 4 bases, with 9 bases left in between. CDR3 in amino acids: CASSPSLGETQYF. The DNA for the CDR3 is TGTGCCAGCTCACCTAGTCTGGGAGAGACCCAGTACTTC.

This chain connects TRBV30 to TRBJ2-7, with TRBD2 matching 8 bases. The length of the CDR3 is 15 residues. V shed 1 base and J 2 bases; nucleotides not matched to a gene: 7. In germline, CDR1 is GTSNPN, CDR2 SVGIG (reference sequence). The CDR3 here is CAWSARLAIAYEQYF. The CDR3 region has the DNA TGTGCCTGGAGTGCTCGACTAGCGATTGCCTACGAGCAGTACTTC. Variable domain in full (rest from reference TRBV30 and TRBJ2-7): SQTIHQWPATLVQPVGSPLSLECTVEGTSNPNLYWYRQAAGRGLQLLFYSVGIGQISSEVPQNLSASRPQDRQFILSSKKLLLSDSGFYLCAWSARLAIAYEQYFGPGTRLTVT.

DNA for the CDR3: TGCGCCAGCGGATCGGGACAGGCATCTGAAGCTTTCTTT. It codes for CASGSGQASEAFF. The chain is built from TRBV10-2 and TRBJ1-1; 8 nucleotides align to TRBD1. The CDR3 covers 13 residues. Germline V gene lookup returns CDR1 WSHSY and CDR2 SAAADI. With 8 bases clipped from V and 6 bases from J, the junction kept 8 bases outside the gene matches.

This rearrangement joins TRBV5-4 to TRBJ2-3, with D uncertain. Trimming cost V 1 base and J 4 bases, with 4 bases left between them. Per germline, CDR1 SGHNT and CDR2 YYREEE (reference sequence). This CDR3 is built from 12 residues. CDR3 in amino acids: CASSLRADTQYF. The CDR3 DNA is TGTGCCAGCAGCTTGAGGGCAGATACGCAGTATTTT.

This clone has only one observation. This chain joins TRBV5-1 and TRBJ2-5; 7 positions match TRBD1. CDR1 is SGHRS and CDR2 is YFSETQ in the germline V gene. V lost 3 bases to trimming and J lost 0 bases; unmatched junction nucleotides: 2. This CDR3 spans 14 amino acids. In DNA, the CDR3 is TGCGCCAGCAGCTCGGGACAGAACCAAGAGACCCAGTACTTC. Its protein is CASSSGQNQETQYF.

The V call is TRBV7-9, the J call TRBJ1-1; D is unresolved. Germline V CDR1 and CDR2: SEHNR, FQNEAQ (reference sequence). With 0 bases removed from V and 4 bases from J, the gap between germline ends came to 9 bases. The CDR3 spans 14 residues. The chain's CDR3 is CASSLAEWGTEAFF. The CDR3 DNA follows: TGTGCCAGCAGCTTAGCGGAATGGGGCACTGAAGCTTTCTTT.

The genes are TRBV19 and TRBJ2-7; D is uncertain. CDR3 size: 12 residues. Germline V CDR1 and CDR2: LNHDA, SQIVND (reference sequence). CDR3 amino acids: CFLGTRGYEQYF. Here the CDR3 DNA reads TGTTTTCTAGGAACCCGCGGTTACGAGCAGTACTTC.

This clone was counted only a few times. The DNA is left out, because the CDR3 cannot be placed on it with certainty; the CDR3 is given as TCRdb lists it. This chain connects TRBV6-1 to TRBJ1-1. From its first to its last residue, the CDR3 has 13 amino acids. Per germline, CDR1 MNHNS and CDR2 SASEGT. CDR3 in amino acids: CASILDGNTEAFF.